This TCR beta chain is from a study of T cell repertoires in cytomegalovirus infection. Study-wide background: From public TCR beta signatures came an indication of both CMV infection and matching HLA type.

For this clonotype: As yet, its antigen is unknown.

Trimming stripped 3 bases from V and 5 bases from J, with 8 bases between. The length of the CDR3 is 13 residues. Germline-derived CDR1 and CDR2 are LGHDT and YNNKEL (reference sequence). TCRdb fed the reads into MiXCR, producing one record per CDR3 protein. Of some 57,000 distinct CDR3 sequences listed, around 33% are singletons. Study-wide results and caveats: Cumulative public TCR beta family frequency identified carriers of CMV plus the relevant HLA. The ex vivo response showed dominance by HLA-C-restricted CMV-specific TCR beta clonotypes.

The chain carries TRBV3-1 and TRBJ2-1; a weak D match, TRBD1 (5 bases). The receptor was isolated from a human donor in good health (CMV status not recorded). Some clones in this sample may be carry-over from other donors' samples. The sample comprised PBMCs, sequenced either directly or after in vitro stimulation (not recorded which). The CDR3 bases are TGTGCCAGCAGCCAGGGGCCGAACAATGAGCAGTTCTTC. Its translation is CASSQGPNNEQFF.